The 11 T cell receptor beta chains below come from one sample, sequenced in a study of blood T cell repertoires in COVID-19. TCRdb's table, derived via immunoSEQ multiplex PCR, lists solely in-frame clones and lacks some. The sample carries 84,000 or so clones, approximately 80% recorded once. Sequencing input: peripheral blood. The receptors were sampled from a woman aged 35 to 49 with active or convalescent COVID-19.

The V gene is TRBV11-2, the J gene TRBJ1-2; 8 positions agree with TRBD1. There are 13 residues in the CDR3. CDR1 SGHAT and CDR2 FQNNGV come from the germline V gene. The V and J ends lost 5 bases and 4 bases, in that order; junction bases with no gene match: 3. CDR3 DNA: TGTGCCAGCAGCCCGCAGGGGGCCTATGGCTACACCTTC. Its translation is CASSPQGAYGYTF.

The chain uses TRBV11-2 and TRBJ1-1, with TRBD1 identical over 10 bases. CDR1 is SGHAT and CDR2 is FQNNGV in the germline V gene. The J segment lost 4 bases and the V segment lost 5 bases, leaving 4 bases of the junction unmatched. The CDR3 covers 14 residues. The CDR3: CASSLDRGSTEAFF. CDR3 nucleotide sequence: TGTGCCAGCAGCCTGGACAGGGGGAGCACTGAAGCTTTCTTT.

The V call is TRBV11-2, the J call TRBJ2-3; 9 bases map to TRBD2. Germline V lookup: CDR1 SGHAT, CDR2 FQNNGV. Trimming cost V 5 bases and J 2 bases; bases outside gene matches: 5. The CDR3 length is 15 residues. This CDR3 is CASSTGLALTDTQYF. The DNA for the CDR3 is TGTGCCAGCAGCACGGGACTAGCCCTCACAGATACGCAGTATTTT.

This clone occurred a few times. The chain couples TRBV30 to TRBJ1-4; D possibly corresponds to TRBD1 (6 bases). The CDR3 is 13 amino acids. Germline-derived CDR1 and CDR2 are GTSNPN and SVGIG (reference sequence). V dropped 3 bases and J dropped 7 bases, with 12 bases sitting between them. CDR3 nucleotide sequence: TGTGCCTGGAGCGGCCAGGGGACTGAAAAACTGTTTTTT. It is translated as CAWSGQGTEKLFF.

This clone was counted between two and nine times. This sample also contains other DNA sequences that code for the same CDR3. The CDR3 DNA reads as TGTGCCAGCAGTTTTCAGGGTAACTATGGCTACACCTTC. Protein product: CASSFQGNYGYTF. The chain carries TRBV27 and TRBJ1-2; the D gene is possibly TRBD1 (5 bases). Germline V gene sequence: CDR1 MNHEY, CDR2 SMNVEV (reference sequence). The CDR3 has 13 residues. V was pared by 3 bases and J by 1 base, with 6 bases between.

The V and J genes are TRBV7-3 and TRBJ1-1; D gene uncertain. The CDR3 is 14 amino acids. In germline, CDR1 is SGHTA, CDR2 FQGTGA. Trimming cost V 0 bases and J 8 bases, with 13 bases left between them. The CDR3 protein is CASSLTPGVSEAFF. The CDR3 nucleotides read TGTGCCAGCAGCTTAACACCGGGTGTGTCGGAAGCTTTCTTT.

V usage is TRBV20-1 and J usage is TRBJ2-3; a possible D gene is TRBD1 (6 bases). Germline CDR1 is DFQATT and CDR2 is SNEGSKA (reference sequence). The V end lost 3 bases, the J end lost 0 bases, and 13 bases lay between the germline ends. This CDR3 has 15 amino acids. DNA of the CDR3: TGCAGTGCTAGTCTCCCGGGACAAAGCACAGATACGCAGTATTTT. This translates into CSASLPGQSTDTQYF.

This clone was seen a few times. The rearrangement links TRBV5-1 to TRBJ1-1; perhaps TRBD1 as D (6 bases). The V end was cut by 2 bases, the J end by 1 base, with 12 bases between. Germline CDR1 SGHRS, CDR2 YFSETQ. The CDR3 is 15 amino acids. The CDR3 coding sequence is TGCGCCAGCAGCTTCGTCCCGGGACAGAACACTGAAGCTTTCTTT. Its translation: CASSFVPGQNTEAFF.

This clone has only a few counts. This chain uses TRBV5-1 with TRBJ1-2; possible D gene TRBD1, 6 bases. The V and J ends lost 0 bases and 14 bases respectively, with 11 bases between them. Germline V lookup: CDR1 SGHRS, CDR2 YFSETQ. The CDR3 length is 11 residues. The CDR3 loop is CASSLGTVHTF. Written as DNA, the CDR3 is TGCGCCAGCAGCTTGGGGACAGTTCATACCTTC. The whole variable domain, remainder taken from reference TRBV5-1 and TRBJ1-2, is KAGVTQTPRYLIKTRGQQVTLSCSPISGHRSVSWYQQTPGQGLQFLFEYFSETQRNKGNFPGRFSGRQFSNSRSEMNVSTLELGDSALYLCASSLGTVHTFGSGTRLTVV.

This chain links TRBV7-9 with TRBJ2-1; no firm D call. The CDR3 sequence is 11 residues long. CDR1 and CDR2 (germline): SEHNR, FQNEAQ (reference sequence). Trimming cost V 3 bases and J 8 bases, with 5 bases left between them. In DNA form, the CDR3 reads TGTGCCAGCAGCTTCTTTGATGAGCAGTTCTTC. It yields the protein CASSFFDEQFF.

This clone was seen only once. V usage is TRBV4-1 and J usage is TRBJ2-3, with D possibly TRBD2 on 5 matching bases. V lost 1 base and J 7 bases, leaving 18 bases between the germline ends. This CDR3 has 16 amino acids. The germline CDR1 and CDR2 sequences are MGHRA and YSYEKL. The CDR3 loop reads CASSQAPVTGSNTQYF. CDR3 DNA: TGCGCCAGCAGCCAAGCCCCCGTGACGGGGTCTAATACGCAGTATTTT.